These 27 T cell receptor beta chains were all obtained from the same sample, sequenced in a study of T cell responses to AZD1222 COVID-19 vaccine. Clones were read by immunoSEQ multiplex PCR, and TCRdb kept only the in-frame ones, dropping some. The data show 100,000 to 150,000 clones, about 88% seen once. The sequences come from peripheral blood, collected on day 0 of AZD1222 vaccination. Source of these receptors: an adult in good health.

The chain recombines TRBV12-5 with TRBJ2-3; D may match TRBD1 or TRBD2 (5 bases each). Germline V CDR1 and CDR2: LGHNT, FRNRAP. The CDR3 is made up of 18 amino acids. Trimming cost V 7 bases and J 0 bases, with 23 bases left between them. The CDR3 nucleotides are TGTGCTAGTGCCCCGGGACCACTCCGGGCCGCTAGCACAGATACGCAGTATTTT. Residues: CASAPGPLRAASTDTQYF.

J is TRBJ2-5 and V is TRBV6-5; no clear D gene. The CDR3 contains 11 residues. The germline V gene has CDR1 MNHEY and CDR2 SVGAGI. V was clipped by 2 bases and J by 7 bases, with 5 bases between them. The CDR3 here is CASSYVGTQYF. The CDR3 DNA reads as TGTGCCAGCAGTTACGTAGGGACCCAGTACTTC.

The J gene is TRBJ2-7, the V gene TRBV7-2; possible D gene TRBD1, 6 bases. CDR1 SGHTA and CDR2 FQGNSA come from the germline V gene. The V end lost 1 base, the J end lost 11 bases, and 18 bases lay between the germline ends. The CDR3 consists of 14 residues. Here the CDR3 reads CASSLDRTDSFEYF. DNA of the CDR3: TGTGCCAGCAGCTTAGATAGGACAGACTCCTTCGAGTACTTC.

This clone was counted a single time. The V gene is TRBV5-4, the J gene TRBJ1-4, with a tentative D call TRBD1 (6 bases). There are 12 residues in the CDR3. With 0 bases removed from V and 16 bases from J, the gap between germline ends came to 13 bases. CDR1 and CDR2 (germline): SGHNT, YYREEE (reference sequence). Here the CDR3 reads CASSLGQGIPFF. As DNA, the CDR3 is TGTGCCAGCAGCTTGGGTCAGGGGATTCCGTTTTTT.

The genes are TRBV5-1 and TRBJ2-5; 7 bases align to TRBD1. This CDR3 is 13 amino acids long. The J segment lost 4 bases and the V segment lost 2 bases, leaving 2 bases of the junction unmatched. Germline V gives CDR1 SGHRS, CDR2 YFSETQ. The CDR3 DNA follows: TGCGCCAGCAGCTTACAGGGGCGAGAGACCCAGTACTTC. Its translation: CASSLQGRETQYF.

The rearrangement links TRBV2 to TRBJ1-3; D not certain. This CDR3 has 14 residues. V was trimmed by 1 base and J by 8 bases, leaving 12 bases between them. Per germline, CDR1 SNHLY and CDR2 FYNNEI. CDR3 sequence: CASSEVGPRDTIYF. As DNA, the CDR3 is TGTGCCAGCAGTGAAGTAGGGCCCCGGGACACCATATATTTT.

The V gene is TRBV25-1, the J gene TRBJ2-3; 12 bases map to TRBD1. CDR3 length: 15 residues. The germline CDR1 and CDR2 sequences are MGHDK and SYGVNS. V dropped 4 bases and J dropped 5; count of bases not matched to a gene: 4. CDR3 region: CASSAGTGGRDTQYF. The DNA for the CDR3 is TGTGCCAGCAGTGCCGGGACAGGGGGCCGAGATACGCAGTATTTT.

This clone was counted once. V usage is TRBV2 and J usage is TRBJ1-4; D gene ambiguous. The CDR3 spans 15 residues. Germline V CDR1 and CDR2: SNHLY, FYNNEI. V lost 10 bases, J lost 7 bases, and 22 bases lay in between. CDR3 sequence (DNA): TGTGCCACCACACCCAGGACCCGGGAGGGTGAAAAACTGTTTTTT. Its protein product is CATTPRTREGEKLFF.

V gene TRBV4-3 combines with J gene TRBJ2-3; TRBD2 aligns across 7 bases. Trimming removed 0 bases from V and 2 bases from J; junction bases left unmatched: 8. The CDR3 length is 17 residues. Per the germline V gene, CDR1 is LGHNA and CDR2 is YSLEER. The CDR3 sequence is CASSQDASGDYTDTQYF. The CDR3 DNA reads TGCGCCAGCAGCCAAGACGCTAGCGGAGACTACACAGATACGCAGTATTTT.

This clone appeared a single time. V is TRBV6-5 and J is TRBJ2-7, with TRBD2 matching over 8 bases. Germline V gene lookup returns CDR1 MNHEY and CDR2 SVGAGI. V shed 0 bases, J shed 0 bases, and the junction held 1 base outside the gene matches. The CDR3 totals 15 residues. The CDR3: CASSYSRGASYEQYF. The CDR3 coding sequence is TGTGCCAGCAGTTACTCGCGGGGGGCCTCCTACGAGCAGTACTTC.

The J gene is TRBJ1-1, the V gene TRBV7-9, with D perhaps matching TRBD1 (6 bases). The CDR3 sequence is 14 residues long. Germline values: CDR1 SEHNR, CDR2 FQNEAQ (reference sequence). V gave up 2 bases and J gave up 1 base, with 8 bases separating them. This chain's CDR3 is CASSLPGENTEAFF. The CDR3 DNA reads TGTGCCAGCAGCTTACCAGGGGAGAACACTGAAGCTTTCTTT.

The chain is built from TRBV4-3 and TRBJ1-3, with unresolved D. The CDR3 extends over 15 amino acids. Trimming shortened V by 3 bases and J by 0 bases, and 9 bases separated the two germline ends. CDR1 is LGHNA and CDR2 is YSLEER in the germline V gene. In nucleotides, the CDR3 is TGCGCCAGCAGCCAGCAGGCGATCTCTGGAAACACCATATATTTT. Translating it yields CASSQQAISGNTIYF.

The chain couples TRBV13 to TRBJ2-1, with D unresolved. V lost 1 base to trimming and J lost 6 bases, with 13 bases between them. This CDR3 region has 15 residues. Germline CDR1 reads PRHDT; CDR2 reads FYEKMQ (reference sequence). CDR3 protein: CASSLVAGSFNEQFF. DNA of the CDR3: TGTGCCAGCAGCTTAGTGGCTGGGTCATTCAATGAGCAGTTCTTC.

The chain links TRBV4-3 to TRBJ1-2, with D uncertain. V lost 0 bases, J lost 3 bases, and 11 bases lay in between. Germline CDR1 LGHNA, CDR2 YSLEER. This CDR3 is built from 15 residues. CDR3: CASSQDPGWDYGYTF. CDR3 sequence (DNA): TGCGCCAGCAGCCAAGATCCGGGGTGGGACTATGGCTACACCTTC.

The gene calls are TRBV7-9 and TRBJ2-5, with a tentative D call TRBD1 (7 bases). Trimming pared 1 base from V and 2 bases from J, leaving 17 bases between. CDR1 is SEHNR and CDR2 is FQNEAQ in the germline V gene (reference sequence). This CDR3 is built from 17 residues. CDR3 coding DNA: TGTGCCAGCAGCTTAGGGGGCGGAGGGGGCCGACAAGAGACCCAGTACTTC. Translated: CASSLGGGGGRQETQYF. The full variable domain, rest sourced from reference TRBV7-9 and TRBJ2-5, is DTGVSQNPRHKITKRGQNVTFRCDPISEHNRLYWYRQTLGQGPEFLTYFQNEAQLEKSRLLSDRFSAERPKGSFSTLEIQRTEQGDSAMYLCASSLGGGGGRQETQYFGPGTRLLVL.

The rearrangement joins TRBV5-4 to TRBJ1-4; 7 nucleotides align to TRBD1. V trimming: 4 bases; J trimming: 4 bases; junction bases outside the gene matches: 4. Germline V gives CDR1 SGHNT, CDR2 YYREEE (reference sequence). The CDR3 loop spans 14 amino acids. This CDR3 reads CASSMGTDNEKLFF. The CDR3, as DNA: TGTGCCAGCAGCATGGGGACAGATAATGAAAAACTGTTTTTT.

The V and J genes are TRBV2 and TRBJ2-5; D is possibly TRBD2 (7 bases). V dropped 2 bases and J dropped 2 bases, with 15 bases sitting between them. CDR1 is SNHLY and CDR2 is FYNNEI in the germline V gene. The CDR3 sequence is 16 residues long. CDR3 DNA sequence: TGTGCCAGCAGTGAACCCGGGGGGACACAACAAGAGACCCAGTACTTC. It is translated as CASSEPGGTQQETQYF.

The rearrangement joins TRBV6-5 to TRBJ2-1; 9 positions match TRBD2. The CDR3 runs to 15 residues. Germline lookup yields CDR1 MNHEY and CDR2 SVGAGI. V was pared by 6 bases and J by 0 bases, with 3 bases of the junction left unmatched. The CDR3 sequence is CASRISGSSYNEQFF. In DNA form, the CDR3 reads TGTGCCAGCAGGATTAGCGGGAGCTCCTACAATGAGCAGTTCTTC.

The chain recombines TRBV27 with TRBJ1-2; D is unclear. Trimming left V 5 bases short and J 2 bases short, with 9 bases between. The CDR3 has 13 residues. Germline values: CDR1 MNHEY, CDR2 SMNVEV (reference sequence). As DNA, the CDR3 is TGTGCCAGCAGTCATGGCCCGAACTATGGCTACACCTTC. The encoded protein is CASSHGPNYGYTF.

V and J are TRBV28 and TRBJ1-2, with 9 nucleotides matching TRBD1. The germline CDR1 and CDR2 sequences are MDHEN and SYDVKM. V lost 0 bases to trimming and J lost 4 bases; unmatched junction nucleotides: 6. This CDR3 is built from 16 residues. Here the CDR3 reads CASSLWGTGKGYGYTF. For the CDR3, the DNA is TGTGCCAGCAGTTTATGGGGGACAGGGAAAGGCTATGGCTACACCTTC.

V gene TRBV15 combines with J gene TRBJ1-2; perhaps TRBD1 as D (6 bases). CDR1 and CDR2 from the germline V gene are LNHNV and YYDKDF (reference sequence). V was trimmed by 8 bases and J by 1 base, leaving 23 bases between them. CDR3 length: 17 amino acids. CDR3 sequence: CATGGGGIIVDNYGYTF. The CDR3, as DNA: TGTGCCACCGGGGGGGGCGGAATCATCGTAGATAACTATGGCTACACCTTC.

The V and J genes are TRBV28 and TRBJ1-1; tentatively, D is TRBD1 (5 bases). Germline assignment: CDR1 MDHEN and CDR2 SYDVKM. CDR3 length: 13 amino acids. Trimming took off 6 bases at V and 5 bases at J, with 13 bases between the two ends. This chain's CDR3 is CASRSGGRTEAFF. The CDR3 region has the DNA TGTGCCAGCAGATCGGGGGGGAGAACTGAAGCTTTCTTT.

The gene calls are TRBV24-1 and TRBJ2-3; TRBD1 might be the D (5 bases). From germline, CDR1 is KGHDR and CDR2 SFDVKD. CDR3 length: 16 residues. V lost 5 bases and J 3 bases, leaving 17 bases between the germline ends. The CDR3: CATSAFRAGKTDTQYF. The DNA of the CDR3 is TGTGCCACCAGTGCCTTTCGGGCAGGGAAGACAGATACGCAGTATTTT.

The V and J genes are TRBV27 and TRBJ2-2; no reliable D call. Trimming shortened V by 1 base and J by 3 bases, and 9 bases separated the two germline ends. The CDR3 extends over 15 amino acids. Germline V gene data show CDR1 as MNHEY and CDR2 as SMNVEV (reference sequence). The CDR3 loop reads CASSLLRSDTGELFF. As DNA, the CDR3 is TGTGCCAGCAGTTTATTGCGTTCGGACACCGGGGAGCTGTTTTTT.

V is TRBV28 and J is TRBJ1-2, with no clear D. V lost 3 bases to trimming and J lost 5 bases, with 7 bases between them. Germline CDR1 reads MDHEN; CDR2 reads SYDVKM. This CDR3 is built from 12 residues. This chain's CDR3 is CASSFGSYGYTF. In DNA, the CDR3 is TGTGCCAGCAGTTTTGGGTCGTATGGCTACACCTTC.

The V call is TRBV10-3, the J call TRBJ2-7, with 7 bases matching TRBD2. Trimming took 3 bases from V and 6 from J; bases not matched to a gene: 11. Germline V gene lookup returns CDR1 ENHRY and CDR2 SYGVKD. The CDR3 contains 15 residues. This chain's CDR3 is CAISEWVMGGGEQYF. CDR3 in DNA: TGTGCCATCAGTGAATGGGTAATGGGGGGGGGCGAGCAGTACTTC.

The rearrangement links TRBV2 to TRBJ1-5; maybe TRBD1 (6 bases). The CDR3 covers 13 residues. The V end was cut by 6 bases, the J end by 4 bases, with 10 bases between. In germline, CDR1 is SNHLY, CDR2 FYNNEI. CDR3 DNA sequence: TGTGCCAGCAGCGCAACAGGGAATCAGCCCCAGCATTTT. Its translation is CASSATGNQPQHF.